This TCR beta chain was documented in a study of patients and donors after allogeneic stem cell transplantation. V shed 0 bases and J shed 5 bases, with 17 bases lying between them. The germline CDR1 and CDR2 sequences are SGHDT and YYEEEE. The length of the CDR3 is 16 residues. TCRdb reprocessed the RT-PCR reads with MiXCR, giving one entry per CDR3 protein. Here the sample spans 30,000 to 40,000 distinct CDR3 sequences, around 35% being singletons. The sample was blood, either unsorted or a sorted T cell fraction (not recorded which). This sequence originates from a human donor who was either an allogeneic HSCT recipient or a stem cell or donor lymphocyte infusion donor (not recorded which). It is not recorded whose cells these are; they may come from a transplant donor. The rearrangement joins TRBV5-6 to TRBJ2-5; D not certain. The CDR3 loop is CASSLGAGSKGETQYF. CDR3 DNA sequence: TGTGCCAGCAGCTTGGGGGCAGGCAGTAAAGGGGAGACCCAGTACTTC.